A single sample is the source of the 24 T cell receptor beta chains below, sequenced in a study of kidney transplant recipient with SARS-CoV-2 infection. Each CDR3 protein gets one entry after TCRdb re-called the reads with MiXCR. The sample shows about 250,000 distinct CDR3 sequences, roughly 26% of them seen only once. The sample consisted of a blood sample, taken at baseline and on roughly day 110 from a kidney transplant recipient. All receptors derive from a young adult male patient who had COVID-19 and was a kidney transplant recipient. The graft donor may be the source of some T cells.

About this clonotype: This may be a read error: a much more frequent sequence differs by one nucleotide. Lacking the conserved final phenylalanine or tryptophan, this CDR3 likely reflects a read error. The rearrangement uses TRBV5-6 and TRBJ1-2; D ambiguous. The CDR3 has 16 amino acids. Germline V gene sequence: CDR1 SGHDT, CDR2 YYEEEE. V was cut by 7 bases and J by 4 bases, with 23 bases left in between. The CDR3 region has the DNA TGTGCCAGCGCTCATGTCAATAGTCGAAAGACCTATGGCTACACCTCC. Its translation is CASAHVNSRKTYGYTS.

As for this clonotype: The junction shows a germline mismatch at one end, possibly a read error. This chain connects TRBV20-1 to TRBJ2-5, with TRBD2 matching 11 bases. Germline CDR1 DFQATT, CDR2 SNEGSKA (reference sequence). CDR3 length equals 16 residues. The CDR3 reads CNARATNSGGEGSQYF. CDR3 DNA sequence: TGCAATGCTAGGGCCACGAATAGCGGGGGGGAAGGGTCCCAGTACTTC.

As regards this clonotype: Being one base from a much bigger clone, this may be a read error. The genes are TRBV3-1 and TRBJ2-5; D is unclear. CDR1 LGHDT and CDR2 YNNKEL come from the germline V gene (reference sequence). V lost 2 bases, J lost 5 bases, and 21 bases lay in between. The CDR3 sequence is 17 residues long. The CDR3 sequence: CASSQYTPISFPETQYF. The CDR3 DNA is TGTGCCAGCAGCCAATACACTCCCATTTCTTTCCCTGAGACCCAGTACTTC.

This clonotype was found many times. CDR3 bases: TGTGCCAGCAGTATAGCATCGCCTTACGGAAAGACCTATGGCTACACCTTC. Translating it yields CASSIASPYGKTYGYTF. The chain uses TRBV6-9 and TRBJ1-2; D is unresolved. V lost 5 bases and J lost 4, with 23 bases in between. There are 17 residues in the CDR3. The V gene's germline CDR1 is MNHGY and CDR2 SVAAGI.

A note on this clonotype: This may stem from a read error, because a much larger clone lies one nucleotide away. This rearrangement joins TRBV6-5 to TRBJ2-4; 12 bases agree with TRBD2. CDR3 size: 16 residues. V dropped 2 bases and J dropped 15; count of bases not matched to a gene: 14. CDR1 MNHEY and CDR2 SVGAGI come from the germline V gene. CDR3: CASSYLPLAGGAARYF. The CDR3 DNA follows: TGTGCCAGCAGTTACCTCCCCCTAGCGGGAGGGGCGGCGCGGTACTTC.

This clonotype was counted many times. The chain employs TRBV2 and TRBJ2-7; D not certain. Trimming removed 7 bases at V and 2 bases at J, with 18 bases between. The CDR3 has 15 residues. Germline assignment: CDR1 SNHLY and CDR2 FYNNEI. CDR3: CASTNRLVVPYEQYF. The CDR3 DNA reads as TGTGCCAGCACAAATCGGCTAGTGGTTCCCTACGAGCAGTACTTC.

This clonotype has at least ten counts. This sequence joins TRBV16 and TRBJ1-2; D is ambiguous. V was cut by 5 bases and J by 4 bases, with 23 bases left in between. Per the germline V gene, CDR1 is KGHSY and CDR2 is FQNENV. The CDR3 has 17 amino acids. CDR3 region: CASSTDKVVRKTYGYTF. The CDR3 coding sequence is TGTGCCAGCAGCACAGATAAGGTCGTTAGAAAGACCTATGGCTACACCTTC.

Note on this clonotype: A much larger clone differs from this one at a single base, so this may be a read error. The chain has TRBV29-1 and TRBJ1-4; TRBD1 matches at 8 bases. This CDR3 region has 13 residues. Germline-derived CDR1 and CDR2 are SQVTM and ANQGSEA. The CDR3: CGVEGQGGEKLFF. CDR3 in DNA: TGCGGCGTTGAAGGACAGGGAGGTGAAAAACTGTTTTTT.

In regard to this clonotype: A clone one base away is much larger, so this may be a read error. This sequence joins TRBV5-1 and TRBJ2-1; 8 positions agree with TRBD2. Germline CDR1 reads SGHRS; CDR2 reads YFSETQ. CDR3 size: 16 residues. CDR3 nucleotides: TGCGCCAGCAGCTTGGCATCCGCGGGAGGCTACAATGGGCAGTTCTTC. Protein product: CASSLASAGGYNGQFF.

A word on this clonotype: This may come from a read error, since a much larger clone is one base off. This chain joins TRBV5-6 and TRBJ1-2; D remains unclear. Germline V gene sequence: CDR1 SGHDT, CDR2 YYEEEE. This CDR3 has 15 residues. CDR3 amino acids: CAGSFVHTPNYGYTF. The CDR3, as DNA: TGTGCCGGCAGCTTTGTCCATACTCCTAACTATGGCTACACCTTC.

The chain links TRBV8-2 to TRBJ2-6. TRBV8-2 is termed a pseudogene. The CDR3 loop spans 17 amino acids. The chain's CDR3 is CGSSGRITQGRANVLTF. CDR3 bases: TGTGGCAGCTCCGGAAGGATAACACAAGGTCGGGCCAACGTCCTGACTTTC.

This sequence joins TRBV5-4 and TRBJ2-7, with D tentatively TRBD1 (6 bases). The CDR3 totals 12 residues. Germline assignment: CDR1 SGHNT and CDR2 YYREEE (reference sequence). V was cut by 4 bases and J by 3 bases, with 8 bases left in between. For the CDR3, the DNA is TGTGCCAGCAGCACACAGGGCTACGAGCAGTACTTC. Protein product: CASSTQGYEQYF.

About this clonotype: A much more abundant neighbour one base away suggests this may be a read error. The chain is built from TRBV3-1 and TRBJ2-1, with 8 bases fitting TRBD2. Germline CDR1 and CDR2: LGHDT and YNNKEL (reference sequence). This CDR3 spans 16 amino acids. The CDR3: CVSSQDAGGGYNEQFF. The CDR3 DNA follows: TGTGTCAGCAGCCAAGATGCGGGAGGAGGATACAATGAGCAGTTCTTC.

Comment on this clonotype: A single base separates this from a much larger clone, so it may be a read error. V is TRBV30 and J is TRBJ1-2; the D is unclear. Germline lookup yields CDR1 GTSNPN and CDR2 SVGIG (reference sequence). The CDR3 totals 16 residues. Trimming took 5 bases from V and 4 from J, leaving 23 bases between them. The CDR3, as DNA: TGTGCCTGGTGTAAACTGCGTTATAGAAAGACCTATGGCTACACCTTC. It yields the protein CAWCKLRYRKTYGYTF.

V and J are TRBV28 and TRBJ1-5; D uncertain. The germline CDR1 and CDR2 sequences are MDHEN and SYDVKM. The CDR3 is 13 residues long. V was cut by 6 bases and J by 7 bases, with 13 bases left in between. DNA for the CDR3: TGTGCCAGCAGCATAGGGTTTCAGCAGCCCCAGCATTTT. Protein product: CASSIGFQQPQHF. The entire variable domain, with the rest obtained from reference TRBV28 and TRBJ1-5, is as follows: DVKVTQSSRYLVKRTGEKVFLECVQDMDHENMFWYRQDPGLGLRLIYFSYDVKMKEKGDIPEGYSVSREKKERFSLILESASTNQTSMYLCASSIGFQQPQHFGDGTRLSIL.

The V and J genes are TRBV4-3 and TRBJ1-2; D is ambiguous. Germline V gives CDR1 LGHNA, CDR2 YSLEER. The CDR3 has 17 residues. The V end lost 5 bases, the J end lost 4 bases, and 23 bases lay between the germline ends. The chain's CDR3 is CASSCVIGRRKTYGYTF. The CDR3 bases are TGCGCCAGCAGCTGCGTAATAGGACGTCGAAAGACCTATGGCTACACCTTC.

The chain carries TRBV3-1 and TRBJ1-2, with D unclear. CDR1 LGHDT and CDR2 YNNKEL come from the germline V gene (reference sequence). CDR3 length: 17 residues. The V end was cut by 5 bases, the J end by 4 bases, with 23 bases between. This CDR3 is CASSITCTLRKTYGYTF. The DNA for the CDR3 is TGTGCCAGCAGCATAACCTGCACCCTTCGAAAGACCTATGGCTACACCTTC.

This clonotype appeared a few times. V usage is TRBV6-1 and J usage is TRBJ2-7; 7 bases map to TRBD2. This CDR3 region has 16 residues. The germline V gene encodes CDR1 MNHNS and CDR2 SASEGT. Losses at the gene ends were 4 bases for V and 5 bases for J; bases not matched to a gene: 14. CDR3 amino acids: CASSGWNGREFHEQYF. The DNA for the CDR3 is TGTGCCAGCAGTGGTTGGAATGGGCGGGAGTTCCACGAGCAGTACTTC.

This clonotype appeared many times. V gene TRBV5-6 combines with J gene TRBJ1-2; D gene uncertain. The CDR3 is 12 residues long. Per the germline V gene, CDR1 is SGHDT and CDR2 is YYEEEE. Between the trimmed V and J ends, which lost 1 base and 8 bases, there was a span of 9 bases. The CDR3 reads CASSLSERGYTF. The CDR3 region has the DNA TGTGCCAGCAGCTTGAGCGAGAGGGGCTACACCTTC.

The chain carries TRBV14 and TRBJ2-1; D unresolved. This CDR3 region has 13 residues. The germline V gene has CDR1 SGHDN and CDR2 FVKESK. V dropped 7 bases and J dropped 8 bases, with 15 bases sitting between them. The CDR3 sequence: CASNPFARDEQFF. As DNA, the CDR3 is TGTGCCAGCAACCCCTTCGCGCGCGATGAGCAGTTCTTC.

Details on this clonotype: This could be a read error, since a much larger clone is one nucleotide away. The CDR3 DNA reads as TGTGCCGGTAACTCGGCCAGAAATCAGCCCCAGCATTTT. Translating gives CAGNSARNQPQHF. The chain carries TRBV19 and TRBJ1-5, with D hard to call. Germline values: CDR1 LNHDA, CDR2 SQIVND (reference sequence). The CDR3 extends over 13 amino acids. The V gene lost 11 bases and the J gene lost 4 bases, with 15 bases spanning the gap.

Details on this clonotype: Given a much more abundant clone one base away, this may be a read error. V gene TRBV18 combines with J gene TRBJ2-1; no clear D gene. The V gene's germline CDR1 is KGHSH and CDR2 LQKENI. The CDR3 consists of 12 residues. The CDR3 loop reads CAGSLYRSEQFF. In DNA, the CDR3 is TGTGCCGGCTCACTATACAGATCTGAGCAGTTCTTC.

This clonotype was seen ten or more times. The chain recombines TRBV7-2 with TRBJ1-2; D is perhaps TRBD1 (6 bases). The ends were cut back, 6 bases at V and 5 bases at J, with 19 bases in the middle. Germline assignment: CDR1 SGHTA and CDR2 FQGNSA. The CDR3 covers 15 residues. This CDR3 is CASSSVGGGYYGYTF. The CDR3 DNA sequence: TGTGCCAGCAGTTCCGTCGGGGGCGGGTATTATGGCTACACCTTC.

This clonotype appeared many times. The genes are TRBV3-1 and TRBJ1-2; D not certain. Between the trimmed V and J ends, which lost 5 bases and 4 bases, there was a span of 23 bases. Germline CDR1 reads LGHDT; CDR2 reads YNNKEL (reference sequence). The CDR3 sequence is 17 residues long. The CDR3, as DNA: TGTGCCAGCAGCGAGCTTTGCACCCTTCGAAAGACCTATGGCTACACCTTC. Translated: CASSELCTLRKTYGYTF.